Sequencing of this TCR beta chain was carried out in a study of T cells in Graves' hyperthyroidism and ophthalmopathy. The CDR3 regions of TCR beta were amplified from RNA transcripts. RT-PCR in the first round (using the HTBI primer set) targeted the TCR CDR3. TCRdb reprocessed the multiplex PCR reads via MiXCR and lists one record per CDR3 protein. The repertoire includes 330,000 or so distinct CDR3 sequences, roughly 18% of them detected once, and 15% to 17% sits in the top ten. Exclusion of a patient resulted from uncontrolled infection, other autoimmune disease, pregnancy or lactation. The CDR3 spans 14 residues. CDR1 LGHDT and CDR2 YNNKEL come from the germline V gene (reference sequence). Between the trimmed V and J ends, which lost 0 bases and 2 bases, there was a span of 8 bases. Overall study results and limits: In blood, most of the thyroid clonotypes expanded above 0.001 were also present. Onset of ophthalmopathy came a median 6.5 months after the model predicted it.

In the case of this clonotype: Antigen unknown.

The genes are TRBV3-1 and TRBJ2-7; D may be TRBD2 (5 bases). The origin of this receptor is a woman in her thirties or forties with Graves' ophthalmopathy. The sequenced material came from blood. The CDR3 sequence is CASSQELEAYEQYF. For the CDR3, the DNA is TGTGCCAGCAGCCAAGAACTAGAGGCCTACGAGCAGTACTTC.